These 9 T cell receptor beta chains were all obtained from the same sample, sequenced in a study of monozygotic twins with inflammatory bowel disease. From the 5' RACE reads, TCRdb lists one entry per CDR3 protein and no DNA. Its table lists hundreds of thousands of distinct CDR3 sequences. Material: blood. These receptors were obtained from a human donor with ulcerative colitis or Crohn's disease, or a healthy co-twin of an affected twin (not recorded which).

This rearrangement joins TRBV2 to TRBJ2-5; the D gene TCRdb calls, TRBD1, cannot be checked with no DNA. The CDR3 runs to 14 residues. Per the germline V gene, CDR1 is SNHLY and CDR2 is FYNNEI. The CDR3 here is CAIQPRDRVVTQYF. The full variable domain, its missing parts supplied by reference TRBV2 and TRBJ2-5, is EPEVTQTPSHQVTQMGQEVILRCVPISNHLYFYWYRQILGQKVEFLVSFYNNEISEKSEIFDDQFSVERPDGSNFTLKIRSTKLEDSAMYFCAIQPRDRVVTQYFGPGTRLLVL.

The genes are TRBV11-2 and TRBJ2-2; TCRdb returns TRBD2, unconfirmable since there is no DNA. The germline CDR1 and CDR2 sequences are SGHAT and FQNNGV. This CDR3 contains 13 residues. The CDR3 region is CASRRRGGRELFF.

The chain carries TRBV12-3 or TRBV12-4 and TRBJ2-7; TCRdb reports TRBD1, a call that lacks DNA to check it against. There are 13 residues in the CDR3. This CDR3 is CASSFRGWDEQYF.

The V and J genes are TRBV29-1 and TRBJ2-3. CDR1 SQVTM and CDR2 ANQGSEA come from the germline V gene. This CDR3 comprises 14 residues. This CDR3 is CSVSVGLSTDTQYF.

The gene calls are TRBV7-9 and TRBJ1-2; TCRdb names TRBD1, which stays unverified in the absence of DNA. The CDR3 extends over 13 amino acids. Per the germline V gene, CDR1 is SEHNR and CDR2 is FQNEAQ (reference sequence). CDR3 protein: CASSFGAGDGYTF.

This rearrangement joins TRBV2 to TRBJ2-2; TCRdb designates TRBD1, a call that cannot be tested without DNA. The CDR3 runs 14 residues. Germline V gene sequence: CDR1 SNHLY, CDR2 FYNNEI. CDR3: CASHRAGGGGELFF. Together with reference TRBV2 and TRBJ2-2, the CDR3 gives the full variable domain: EPEVTQTPSHQVTQMGQEVILRCVPISNHLYFYWYRQILGQKVEFLVSFYNNEISEKSEIFDDQFSVERPDGSNFTLKIRSTKLEDSAMYFCASHRAGGGGELFFGEGSRLTVL.

The CDR3 here is CASSLAGNTDTQYF. The chain links TRBV11-3 to TRBJ2-3. The CDR3 spans 14 residues. Looked up from germline, CDR1 is SGHNT and CDR2 is YENEEA.

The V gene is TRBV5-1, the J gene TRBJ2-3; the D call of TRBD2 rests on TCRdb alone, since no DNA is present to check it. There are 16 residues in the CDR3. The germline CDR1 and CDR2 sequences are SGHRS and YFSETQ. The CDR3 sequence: CASSLVRAGGVDTQYF.

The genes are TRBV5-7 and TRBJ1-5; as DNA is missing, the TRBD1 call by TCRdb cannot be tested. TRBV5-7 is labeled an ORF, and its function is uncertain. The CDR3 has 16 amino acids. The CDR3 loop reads CASSFRGQGLNQPQHF.